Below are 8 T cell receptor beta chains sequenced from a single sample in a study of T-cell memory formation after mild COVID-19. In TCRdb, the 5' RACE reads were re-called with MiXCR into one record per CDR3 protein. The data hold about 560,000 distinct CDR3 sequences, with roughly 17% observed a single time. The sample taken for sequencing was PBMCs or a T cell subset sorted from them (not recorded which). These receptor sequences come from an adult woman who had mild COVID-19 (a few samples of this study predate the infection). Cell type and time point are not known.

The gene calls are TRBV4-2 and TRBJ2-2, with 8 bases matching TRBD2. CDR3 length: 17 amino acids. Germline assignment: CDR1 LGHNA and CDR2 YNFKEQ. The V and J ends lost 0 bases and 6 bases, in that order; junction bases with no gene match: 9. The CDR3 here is CASSQDLGTRISGELFF. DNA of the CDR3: TGTGCCAGCAGCCAAGATCTGGGGACTAGAATTTCCGGGGAGCTGTTTTTT.

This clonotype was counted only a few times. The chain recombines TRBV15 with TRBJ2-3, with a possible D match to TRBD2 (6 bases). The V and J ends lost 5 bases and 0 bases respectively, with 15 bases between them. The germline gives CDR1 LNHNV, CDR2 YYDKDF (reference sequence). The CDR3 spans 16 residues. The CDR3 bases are TGTGCCACCAGCCGTCAACCGGGACTTAGCACAGATACGCAGTATTTT. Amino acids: CATSRQPGLSTDTQYF.

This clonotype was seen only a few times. CDR3 sequence reads: CASSLGAGIEQYF. CDR3 nucleotide sequence: TGTGCCAGCAGCTTAGGAGCGGGAATCGAGCAGTACTTC. This rearrangement joins TRBV7-9 to TRBJ2-7; 7 bases align to TRBD2. This CDR3 comprises 13 residues. Trimming took 1 base from V and 6 from J; bases not matched to a gene: 3. Germline values: CDR1 SEHNR, CDR2 FQNEAQ (reference sequence).

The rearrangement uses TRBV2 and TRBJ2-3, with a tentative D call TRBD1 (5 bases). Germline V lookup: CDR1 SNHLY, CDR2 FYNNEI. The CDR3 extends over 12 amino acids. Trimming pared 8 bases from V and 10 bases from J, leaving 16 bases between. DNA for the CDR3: TGTGCCAGCGATGAAGGGATAGGGGCGCAGTATTTT. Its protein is CASDEGIGAQYF. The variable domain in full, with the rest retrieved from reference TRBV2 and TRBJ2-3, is EPEVTQTPSHQVTQMGQEVILRCVPISNHLYFYWYRQILGQKVEFLVSFYNNEISEKSEIFDDQFSVERPDGSNFTLKIRSTKLEDSAMYFCASDEGIGAQYFGPGTRLTVL.

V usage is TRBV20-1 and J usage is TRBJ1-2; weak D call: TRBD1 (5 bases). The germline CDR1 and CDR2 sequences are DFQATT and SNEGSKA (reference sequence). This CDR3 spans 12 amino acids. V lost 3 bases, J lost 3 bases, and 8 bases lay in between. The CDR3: CSARRDYYGYTF. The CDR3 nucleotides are TGCAGTGCTAGGAGGGACTACTATGGCTACACCTTC.

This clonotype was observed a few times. The CDR3 reads CASSPEQDPYGYTF. The CDR3 region has the DNA TGTGCCAGCAGTCCGGAGCAAGACCCCTATGGCTACACCTTC. The rearrangement links TRBV3-1 to TRBJ1-2; D uncertain. Per the germline V gene, CDR1 is LGHDT and CDR2 is YNNKEL (reference sequence). V lost 6 bases and J 4 bases, leaving 15 bases between the germline ends. The CDR3 length is 14 residues.

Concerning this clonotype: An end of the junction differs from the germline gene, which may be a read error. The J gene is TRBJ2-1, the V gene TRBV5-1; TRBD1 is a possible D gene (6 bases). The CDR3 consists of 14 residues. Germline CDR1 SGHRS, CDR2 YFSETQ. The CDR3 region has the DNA TGCGCCAGCAGCTTAGGACAGATGGGGAATGGGCAGTTCTTC. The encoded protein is CASSLGQMGNGQFF.

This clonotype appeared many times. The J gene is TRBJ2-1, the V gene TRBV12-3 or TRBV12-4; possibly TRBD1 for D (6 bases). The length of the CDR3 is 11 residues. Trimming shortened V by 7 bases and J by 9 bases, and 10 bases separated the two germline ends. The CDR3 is CASMLGGEQFF. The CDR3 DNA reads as TGTGCCAGCATGCTAGGGGGTGAGCAGTTCTTC.